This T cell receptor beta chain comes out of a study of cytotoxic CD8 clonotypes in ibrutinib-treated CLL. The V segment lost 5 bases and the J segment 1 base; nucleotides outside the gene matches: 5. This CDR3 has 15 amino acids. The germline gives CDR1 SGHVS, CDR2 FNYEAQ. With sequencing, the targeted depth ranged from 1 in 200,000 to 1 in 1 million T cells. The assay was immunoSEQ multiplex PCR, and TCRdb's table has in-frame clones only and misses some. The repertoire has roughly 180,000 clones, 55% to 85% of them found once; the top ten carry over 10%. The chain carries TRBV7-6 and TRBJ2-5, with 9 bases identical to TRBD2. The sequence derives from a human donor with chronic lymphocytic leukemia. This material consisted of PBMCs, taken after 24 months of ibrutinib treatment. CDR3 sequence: CASSNSGSLQETQYF. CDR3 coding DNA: TGTGCCAGCAGCAATAGCGGGAGTCTCCAAGAGACCCAGTACTTC.